The rows below give T cell receptor beta chains drawn from one sample of a study of tumor and adjacent non-tumor tissue in lung cancer. MiXCR was run by TCRdb on the multiplex PCR reads, yielding one entry per CDR3 protein. Among 90,000 to 100,000 distinct CDR3 sequences listed, roughly 80% were seen once. Source material: distant non-tumor lung tissue. The receptors were sampled from a man aged 55 to 70 with small cell lung cancer. Each CDR3 is given with its conserved first and last residue. The D gene is left open where the match is weak. Size values are once, few and many counts, or a class for expanded clones, and some rows have none.

D gene	V gene	J gene	clone size	CDR3 protein	CDR3 DNA
.	TRBV11-2	TRBJ2-1	.	CASSLMELVTADEQLF	TGTGCCAGCAGCTTAATGGAGCTGGTCACGGCCGATGAGCAGTTATTC
TRBD2	TRBV29-1	TRBJ2-2	.	CSDVAGAANTGELFF	TGTAGCGATGTGGCGGGAGCCGCGAACACCGGGGAGCTGTTTTTT
.	TRBV12-3/TRBV12-4	TRBJ2-1	.	CVSSLLSSVYNEQFF	TGTGTCAGCAGTTTACTGTCTAGCGTGTACAATGAGCAGTTCTTC
TRBD2	TRBV20-1	TRBJ2-3	.	CSARGLAGTSMDTQYF	TGCAGTGCTAGGGGACTAGCGGGGACTAGCATGGATACGCAGTATTTT
.	TRBV29-1	TRBJ2-7	.	CSIGETGTYEQYF	TGCAGCATTGGGGAGACAGGAACCTACGAGCAGTACTTC
.	TRBV28	TRBJ1-1	many	CASSSPRGRNTEAFF	TGTGCCAGCAGTTCACCCCGCGGGAGGAACACTGAAGCTTTCTTT
.	TRBV13	TRBJ1-2	.	CASSAGKKVYGYTF	TGTGCCAGCAGCGCAGGAAAAAAAGTCTATGGCTACACCTTC
.	TRBV6-5	TRBJ2-7	.	CASGWTWSAKQYF	TGTGCCAGTGGGTGGACATGGTCGGCCAAGCAGTACTTC
TRBD2	TRBV6-6	TRBJ2-2	many	CASSPRLAGVDTGELFF	TGTGCCAGCAGTCCAAGACTAGCGGGAGTGGACACCGGGGAGCTGTTTTTT
.	TRBV20-1	TRBJ2-1	.	CSATLLAEGELYEQFF	TGCAGTGCTACCCTCCTCGCAGAGGGGGAGTTGTATGAGCAGTTCTTC
.	TRBV5-4	TRBJ2-2	.	CTSGSVANIGELFF	TGTACCAGCGGCTCTGTCGCGAACATCGGGGAGCTGTTTTTT
.	TRBV29-1	TRBJ2-7	.	CRPRDASYEQYF	TGCAGGCCCCGGGACGCCTCCTACGAGCAGTACTTC
.	TRBV6-1	TRBJ2-7	once	CASSAGLFYKQYF	TGTGCCAGCAGTGCCGGACTGTTCTACAAGCAGTACTTC
.	TRBV11-2	TRBJ1-2	.	CASDERDNYSYTF	TGTGCCAGCGACGAGAGGGATAATTATAGCTACACCTTC
.	TRBV2	TRBJ1-1	few	CASSVIPSQGSKAFF	TGTGCCAGCAGTGTCATCCCCTCACAGGGATCTAAAGCTTTCTTT
.	TRBV11-2	TRBJ2-1	.	CARSLEAGLVEQFF	TGTGCCAGGAGCTTAGAGGCGGGGTTGGTCGAGCAGTTTTTC
.	TRBV11-2	TRBJ2-1	.	CASSLGVGCLKIF	TGTGCCAGCAGCTTAGGGGTGGGGTGCCTAAAGATCTTC
.	TRBV11-2	TRBJ2-1	.	CPSSTSKREDNKQFF	TGTCCCAGCAGCACCTCTAAGAGGGAGGACAATAAGCAGTTCTTC
.	TRBV12-3/TRBV12-4	TRBJ2-1	.	CNSSFDSYNEQIF	TGTAACAGCAGTTTTGACAGTTACAATGAGCAGATCTTC
TRBD1	TRBV6-6	TRBJ1-1	.	CASSDRQGAEAFF	TGTGCCAGCAGCGATCGACAGGGTGCTGAAGCTTTCTTT
.	TRBV12-3/TRBV12-4	TRBJ1-1	.	CASTRYGANTEAFF	TGCGCCAGCACCAGGTACGGGGCGAACACTGAGGCTTTCTTT
.	TRBV11-2	TRBJ1-2	.	CASTLGGYGYGYTF	TGTGCCAGCACCTTGGGGGGGTATGGCTATGGCTACACCTTC
.	TRBV7-3	TRBJ2-3	.	CASSLRQWKSDTQYF	TGTGCCAGCAGCTTACGACAGTGGAAGTCAGATACGCAGTATTTT